The 32 T cell receptor beta chains listed next were all sequenced from one sample in a study of T cell repertoires in cytomegalovirus infection (dated by TCRdb to the late 2010s). Taken with the paper, the label for treatment or condition translates to: in vitro stimulation with specific CMV peptide epitopes to enrich CMV-specific T cells. These receptors' antigens are unknown. The sequencer was an Illumina HiSeq 1500. TCRdb reprocessed the public reads (quality trimming at Q25 with fastp, clone calling with MiXCR) and kept in-frame beta chains. Rows with one shared CDR3 protein collapse into an entry with the most common genes and DNA. This sample has hundreds of thousands of distinct CDR3 sequences in its table, and approximately 32% of those were observed once. The top ten constitute 13% of the sample. The sequencing here drew on cultured CD8+ T cells from PBMCs, taken from culture after CMV antigen stimulation. These TCRs come from a human donor in good health (CMV status not recorded). Some clones in this sample may be carry-over from other donors' samples.

As regards this clonotype: A read error is likely, as this CDR3 ends without the conserved phenylalanine or tryptophan. V gene TRBV7-4 combines with J gene TRBJ2-1; D gene uncertain. Germline V gene lookup returns CDR1 SGHVT and CDR2 SQSDAQ. This CDR3 contains 15 residues. V was cut by 2 bases and J by 7 bases, with 15 bases left in between. CDR3 nucleotides: TGTGCCAGCAGCTTATTTGTAACGGGTGGAAATGAGCAGTTCTCC. It yields the protein CASSLFVTGGNEQFS.

The DNA of the CDR3 is TGTGCCAGCAGTGCCCCGGGACAGCGTTATAATTCACCCCTCCACTTT. It translates to CASSAPGQRYNSPLHF. This chain uses TRBV25-1 with TRBJ1-6; TRBD1 agrees at 7 bases. V dropped 4 bases and J dropped 4; count of bases not matched to a gene: 7. Germline-derived CDR1 and CDR2 are MGHDK and SYGVNS. The length of the CDR3 is 16 residues.

The chain carries TRBV12-3 or TRBV12-4 and TRBJ2-3, with 8 bases matching TRBD1. The CDR3 contains 16 residues. Trimming removed 4 bases from V and 0 bases from J; junction bases left unmatched: 6. The CDR3 nucleotides are TGTGCCAGCAGTTCCAGGGGGCTGTCTAGCACAGATACGCAGTATTTT. Translating gives CASSSRGLSSTDTQYF.

Note on this clonotype: One end of the junction fails to match germline, which may point to a read error. This chain joins TRBV7-7 and TRBJ2-5; maybe TRBD2 (6 bases). There are 14 residues in the CDR3. The V gene's germline CDR1 is SSHAT and CDR2 FNYEAQ (reference sequence). CDR3 region: CASSAGPNQETQYF. CDR3 DNA sequence: TGTGCTAGCAGCGCGGGACCGAACCAAGAGACCCAGTACTTC.

The chain uses TRBV7-6 and TRBJ2-7, with 11 bases matching TRBD2. The CDR3 length is 16 residues. From germline, CDR1 is SGHVS and CDR2 FNYEAQ. With V trimmed by 5 bases and J by 4 bases, 10 bases remained unmatched. CDR3: CASSPQTSGGRYEQYF. The DNA for the CDR3 is TGTGCCAGCAGCCCGCAAACTAGCGGGGGTAGGTACGAGCAGTACTTC.

This chain links TRBV7-4 with TRBJ2-5; 14 positions match TRBD2. CDR1 is SGHVT, CDR2 SQSDAQ, per germline. The CDR3 is 18 residues long. Trimming at V came to 0 bases and at J to 4 bases, leaving 7 bases not matched to a gene. CDR3 bases: TGTGCCAGCAGCTTAGCCAGTTGGACTAGCGGGGGGTCAGAGACCCAGTACTTC. Protein sequence: CASSLASWTSGGSETQYF.

This clonotype has a handful of counts. The V and J genes are TRBV10-2 and TRBJ2-1, with D uncertain. The CDR3 is made up of 10 amino acids. Germline V CDR1 and CDR2: WSHSY, SAAADI. V dropped 6 bases and J dropped 8 bases, with 5 bases sitting between them. CDR3 nucleotide sequence: TGCGCCAGCAGGGCGGATGAGCAGTTCTTC. This gives the protein CASRADEQFF.

Of note for this clonotype: This clone may be a read error of a much larger clone one base away. The conserved phenylalanine or tryptophan normally closing the CDR3 is absent here, so this likely arose from a read error. The gene calls are TRBV7-6 and TRBJ2-6; the D gene could be TRBD1 or TRBD2 (5 bases each). Trimming shortened V by 4 bases and J by 0 bases, and 10 bases separated the two germline ends. From germline, CDR1 is SGHVS and CDR2 FNYEAQ. CDR3 length: 16 residues. The CDR3 loop reads CASSWDGVSGANVLTS. The CDR3 coding sequence is TGTGCCAGCAGCTGGGACGGTGTCTCTGGGGCCAACGTCCTGACTTCC.

This clonotype was picked up a small number of times. J is TRBJ1-2 and V is TRBV4-3; D remains ambiguous. Germline V gene sequence: CDR1 LGHNA, CDR2 YSLEER. The CDR3 consists of 15 residues. The V end was cut by 0 bases, the J end by 4 bases, with 12 bases between. CDR3 residues: CASSQDSYSPYGYTF. The CDR3 DNA is TGCGCCAGCAGCCAAGATTCTTACAGTCCCTATGGCTACACCTTC.

For this clonotype: A read error is possible here, since a much larger clone lies one base away. V gene TRBV7-2 combines with J gene TRBJ2-2; 9 bases are a match to TRBD1. CDR3 length: 15 amino acids. V shed 7 bases, J shed 6 bases, and the junction held 9 bases outside the gene matches. Germline CDR1 and CDR2: SGHTA and FQGNSA. This chain's CDR3 is CASNSGQGVAGELFF. The CDR3 DNA is TGTGCCAGCAACTCGGGACAGGGAGTTGCCGGGGAGCTGTTTTTT.

J is TRBJ2-5 and V is TRBV12-3 or TRBV12-4; D is uncertain. The CDR3 spans 15 residues. Trimming removed 3 bases from V and 2 bases from J, with 13 bases in between. The CDR3 here is CASSFSESLQETQYF. For the CDR3, the DNA is TGTGCCAGCAGTTTCTCCGAGTCCTTACAAGAGACCCAGTACTTC.

The gene calls are TRBV19 and TRBJ2-7; D could derive from TRBD1 or TRBD2 (5 bases each). The CDR3 is 17 residues long. Germline loops: CDR1 LNHDA, CDR2 SQIVND (reference sequence). V was trimmed by 1 base and J by 0 bases, leaving 16 bases between them. The CDR3 region is CASSIVDSPGSSYEQYF. CDR3 coding DNA: TGTGCCAGTAGTATAGTCGACAGCCCGGGGAGCTCCTACGAGCAGTACTTC.

This clonotype has more than one count but fewer than ten. The rearrangement links TRBV7-9 to TRBJ2-5; 9 positions match TRBD2. Germline V gives CDR1 SEHNR, CDR2 FQNEAQ (reference sequence). V shed 5 bases and J 2 bases; nucleotides not matched to a gene: 15. The CDR3 covers 18 residues. Here the CDR3 reads CASSLLMVAGAEQETQYF. The CDR3, as DNA: TGTGCCAGCAGCCTCCTGATGGTAGCGGGGGCCGAACAAGAGACCCAGTACTTC. Looking up the rest from reference TRBV7-9 and TRBJ2-5 gives the full variable domain: DTGVSQNPRHKITKRGQNVTFRCDPISEHNRLYWYRQTLGQGPEFLTYFQNEAQLEKSRLLSDRFSAERPKGSFSTLEIQRTEQGDSAMYLCASSLLMVAGAEQETQYFGPGTRLLVL.

J is TRBJ2-1 and V is TRBV19; D is uncertain. This CDR3 is 13 amino acids long. V was cut by 7 bases and J by 5 bases, with 12 bases left in between. Per germline, CDR1 LNHDA and CDR2 SQIVND (reference sequence). The CDR3 protein is CASNQGRNNEQFF. In nucleotides, the CDR3 is TGTGCCAGTAACCAAGGACGGAACAATGAGCAGTTCTTC.

This clonotype was recorded a few times. This sequence joins TRBV27 and TRBJ1-2; 7 bases fit TRBD1. V was pared by 3 bases and J by 4 bases, with 8 bases of the junction left unmatched. The CDR3 extends over 15 amino acids. Per germline, CDR1 MNHEY and CDR2 SMNVEV (reference sequence). This CDR3 reads CASSFTGDEFYGYTF. The CDR3 DNA reads TGTGCCAGCAGTTTTACAGGGGACGAGTTCTATGGCTACACCTTC.

The chain has TRBV4-1 and TRBJ2-2; D not resolved. The CDR3 has 15 amino acids. Looked up from germline, CDR1 is MGHRA and CDR2 is YSYEKL. The ends were cut back, 2 bases at V and 2 bases at J, with 9 bases in the middle. The CDR3 coding sequence is TGCGCCAGCAGCCAATTAGGGATTAACACCGGGGAGCTGTTTTTT. This codes for CASSQLGINTGELFF.

The chain links TRBV7-9 to TRBJ1-2; possible D gene TRBD1, 5 bases. Germline V lookup: CDR1 SEHNR, CDR2 FQNEAQ (reference sequence). The length of the CDR3 is 15 residues. Trimming removed 1 base from V and 7 bases from J, with 16 bases in between. CDR3 amino acids: CASSLGAGLAGGYTF. DNA of the CDR3: TGTGCCAGCAGCTTAGGGGCGGGACTCGCAGGTGGCTACACCTTC.

V gene TRBV20-1 combines with J gene TRBJ2-7; TRBD1 matches at 7 bases. The CDR3 runs 14 residues. Germline values: CDR1 DFQATT, CDR2 SNEGSKA (reference sequence). After removal of 5 bases from V and 1 base from J, the junction contained 8 bases not matched to a gene. The CDR3 DNA is TGCAGTGCTGGGGGACAGTTAGCGTCCTACGAGCAGTACGTC. It is translated as CSAGGQLASYEQYV.

The rearrangement joins TRBV7-9 to TRBJ1-2; no definite D call. The germline CDR1 and CDR2 sequences are SEHNR and FQNEAQ (reference sequence). The CDR3 spans 13 residues. Trimming removed 6 bases from V and 4 bases from J, with 12 bases in between. In DNA form, the CDR3 reads TGTGCCAGCAGACCGTCTCTCTTCTATGGCTACACCTTC. Protein: CASRPSLFYGYTF.

This clonotype was counted many times. The chain has TRBV7-2 and TRBJ2-3; 16 bases are a match to TRBD2. Germline lookup yields CDR1 SGHTA and CDR2 FQGNSA. J lost 4 bases, V lost 6 bases, and 7 bases had no gene match. CDR3 length equals 17 residues. CDR3 loop: CASRSGTSGGAADTQYF. The DNA for the CDR3 is TGTGCCAGCAGATCCGGGACTAGCGGGGGGGCCGCAGATACGCAGTATTTT.

The sample holds many counts of this clonotype. V is TRBV7-6 and J is TRBJ2-1, with 8 bases matching TRBD1. Germline trimming cut 4 bases from V and 5 bases from J; bases unmatched to any gene: 4. This CDR3 spans 14 amino acids. The germline V gene encodes CDR1 SGHVS and CDR2 FNYEAQ. The CDR3 coding sequence is TGTGCCAGCAGCTACGGGACAGGAGACAATGAGCAGTTCTTC. Amino acid sequence: CASSYGTGDNEQFF.

Ten or more counts support this clonotype. This chain links TRBV4-3 with TRBJ1-2; 8 bases are shared with TRBD1. The trim removed 3 bases at V and 6 bases at J, leaving 6 bases unmatched. CDR1 and CDR2 (germline): LGHNA, YSLEER. CDR3 length: 14 residues. CDR3 coding DNA: TGCGCCAGCAGCCAGAGCGGACAGGGAAATGGCTACACCTTC. It yields the protein CASSQSGQGNGYTF.

The sample holds a few counts of this clonotype. Written as DNA, the CDR3 is TGTGCCAGCAGTCACACACGACAGGGACGGGACACTGAAGCTTTCTTT. Translated: CASSHTRQGRDTEAFF. The rearrangement joins TRBV27 to TRBJ1-1; 7 bases fit TRBD1. V gave up 5 bases and J gave up 3 bases; unmatched junction bases: 12. The CDR3 extends over 16 amino acids. The germline V gene has CDR1 MNHEY and CDR2 SMNVEV (reference sequence).

This clonotype was observed many times. The chain combines TRBV27 with TRBJ1-1; TRBD1 is a possible D gene (5 bases). This CDR3 comprises 15 residues. Germline V gene data show CDR1 as MNHEY and CDR2 as SMNVEV (reference sequence). Trimming stripped 2 bases from V and 4 bases from J, with 14 bases between. CDR3 nucleotide sequence: TGTGCCAGCAGTTTAGTTGGGGGTGGGGGCACTGAAGCTTTCTTT. The encoded protein is CASSLVGGGGTEAFF.

This clonotype was detected a few times. J is TRBJ1-1 and V is TRBV6-5, with D tentatively TRBD1 (6 bases). V gave up 2 bases and J gave up 2 bases, with 9 bases separating them. This CDR3 is built from 14 residues. Germline loops: CDR1 MNHEY, CDR2 SVGAGI. The CDR3 is CASSYGQYNTEAFF. For the CDR3, the DNA is TGTGCCAGCAGTTACGGACAGTATAACACTGAAGCTTTCTTT.

V usage is TRBV11-3 and J usage is TRBJ2-7; D remains unclear. The ends were cut back, 5 bases at V and 2 bases at J, with 10 bases in the middle. The CDR3 is 13 amino acids. The germline gives CDR1 SGHNT, CDR2 YENEEA. The CDR3 DNA sequence: TGTGCCAGCAGCAAGGGTTATACCTACGAGCAGTACGTC. It yields the protein CASSKGYTYEQYV.

This clonotype was counted between two and nine times. J is TRBJ2-7 and V is TRBV2; 7 nucleotides align to TRBD1. The germline gives CDR1 SNHLY, CDR2 FYNNEI. The CDR3 extends over 14 amino acids. V lost 4 bases and J lost 3; bases outside the gene matches: 6. The CDR3 bases are TGTGCCAGCAGTGGACTCGACAGGGTCTACGAGCAGTACGTC. Its protein product is CASSGLDRVYEQYV.

This rearrangement joins TRBV25-1 to TRBJ2-3; no firm D call. CDR3 length equals 12 residues. Germline V gene data show CDR1 as MGHDK and CDR2 as SYGVNS. Trimming removed 3 bases from V and 2 bases from J, with 3 bases in between. CDR3 in amino acids: CASSENTDTQYF. The CDR3 DNA reads TGTGCCAGCAGTGAGAACACAGATACGCAGTATTTT.

V usage is TRBV7-4 and J usage is TRBJ2-5; 11 bases match TRBD2. V lost 3 bases and J lost 4; bases outside the gene matches: 10. In germline, CDR1 is SGHVT, CDR2 SQSDAQ. The CDR3 totals 17 residues. DNA of the CDR3: TGTGCCAGCAGCTTCCCCCCGCGCGGACTAGCGGGAGAGACCCAGTACTTC. Translation gives CASSFPPRGLAGETQYF. The variable domain in full, completed from reference TRBV7-4 and TRBJ2-5, reads GAGVSQSPRYKVAKRGRDVALRCDSISGHVTLYWYRQTLGQGSEVLTYSQSDAQRDKSGRPSGRFSAERPERSVSTLKIQRTEQGDSAVYLCASSFPPRGLAGETQYFGPGTRLLVL.

V and J are TRBV24-1 and TRBJ2-2; D call uncertain. Germline CDR1 reads KGHDR; CDR2 reads SFDVKD. CDR3 length: 15 amino acids. V lost 3 bases and J 3 bases, leaving 10 bases between the germline ends. The CDR3 spells CATSDLPGDTGELFF. The CDR3, as DNA: TGTGCCACCAGTGATCTCCCAGGTGACACCGGGGAGCTGTTTTTT.

This clonotype has just a few counts. CDR3 sequence reads: CASSFFDRGGYEQYV. As DNA, the CDR3 is TGTGCCAGCAGCTTCTTCGACAGGGGAGGGTACGAGCAGTACGTC. The rearrangement links TRBV7-3 to TRBJ2-7, with TRBD1 as a possible D gene (8 bases). The length of the CDR3 is 15 residues. Germline lookup yields CDR1 SGHTA and CDR2 FQGTGA. V lost 3 bases and J 4 bases, leaving 16 bases between the germline ends.

A few counts support this clonotype. The gene calls are TRBV28 and TRBJ2-1; D gene ambiguous. The germline V gene has CDR1 MDHEN and CDR2 SYDVKM. With 3 bases removed from V and 9 bases from J, the gap between germline ends came to 12 bases. The length of the CDR3 is 13 residues. This CDR3 reads CASSLSRIGEQFF. CDR3 DNA sequence: TGTGCCAGCAGTTTGAGTCGAATTGGTGAGCAGTTCTTC.